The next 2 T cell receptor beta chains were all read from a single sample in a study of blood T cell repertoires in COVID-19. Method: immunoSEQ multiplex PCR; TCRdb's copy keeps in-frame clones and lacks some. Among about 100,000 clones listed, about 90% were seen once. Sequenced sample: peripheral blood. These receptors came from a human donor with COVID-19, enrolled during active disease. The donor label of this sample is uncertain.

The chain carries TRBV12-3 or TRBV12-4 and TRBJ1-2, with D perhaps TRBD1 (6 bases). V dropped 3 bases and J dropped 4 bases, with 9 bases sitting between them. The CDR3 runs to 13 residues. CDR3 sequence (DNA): TGTGCCAGCAGTTTGACAGGTAGCTATGGCTACACCTTC. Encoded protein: CASSLTGSYGYTF.

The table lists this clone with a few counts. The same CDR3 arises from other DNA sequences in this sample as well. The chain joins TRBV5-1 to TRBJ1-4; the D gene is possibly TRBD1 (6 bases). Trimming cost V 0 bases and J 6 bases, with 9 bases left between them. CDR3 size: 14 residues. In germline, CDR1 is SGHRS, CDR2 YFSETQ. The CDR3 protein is CASSLAGGDEKLFF. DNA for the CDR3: TGCGCCAGCAGCTTGGCTGGGGGCGATGAAAAACTGTTTTTT.